The rows below give T cell receptor beta chains drawn from one sample of a study of patients and donors after allogeneic stem cell transplantation. TCRdb re-analysed the RT-PCR reads in MiXCR, keeping a single row per CDR3 protein. The sample lists about 960,000 distinct CDR3 sequences, 18% seen once, with around 6% in the top ten. The sequenced sample was blood, either unsorted or a sorted T cell fraction (not recorded which). The receptors here all came from a human donor who was either an allogeneic HSCT recipient or a stem cell or donor lymphocyte infusion donor (not recorded which). It is not recorded whose cells these are; they may come from a transplant donor. Each CDR3 is given with its conserved first and last residue. A D gene is named only where the DNA matches it firmly. Clone size is shown for a subset of rows, as once, few, many or a class of expanded clone.

TRBJ1-4,-,TRBV4-1,-,TGCGCCAGCAGCCAAAGGCCAACTAATGAAAAACTGTTTTTT,CASSQRPTNEKLFF
TRBJ1-3,-,TRBV30,TRBD1,TGTGCCTGGGGGGACAGGGTTACGAACACCATATATTTT,CAWGDRVTNTIYF
TRBJ2-2,few,TRBV6-2/TRBV6-3,TRBD2,TGTGCCAGCAGTTGGACCCTTAGCGGGAGAAACACCGGGGAGCTGTTTTTT,CASSWTLSGRNTGELFF
TRBJ2-7,-,TRBV9,-,TGTGCCAGCAGCGTAGCTTTGGACCCCTACGAGCAGTACTTC,CASSVALDPYEQYF
TRBJ2-7,-,TRBV28,TRBD1,TGTGCCAGCAGATTGACAGGGAACTCCTACGAGCAGTACTTC,CASRLTGNSYEQYF
TRBJ1-5,few,TRBV2,-,TGTGCCAGCAGTGAAACCACAGCACCCAATCAGCCCCAGCATTTT,CASSETTAPNQPQHF
TRBJ1-1,-,TRBV29-1,TRBD1,TGCAGCGTAGGGAGACAGGGGGCGTTTGAAGCTTTCTTT,CSVGRQGAFEAFF
TRBJ2-1,-,TRBV11-3,-,TGTGCCAGCAGCTTAGTTGGTAGCGCGATCTCCTACAATGAGCAGTTCTTC,CASSLVGSAISYNEQFF
TRBJ2-7,few,TRBV5-1,-,TGCGCCAGCAAACGGACGGATTCCTACGAGCAGTACTTC,CASKRTDSYEQYF
TRBJ2-7,-,TRBV12-3/TRBV12-4,-,TGTGCCAGCAGTTTCGACATCTCGCCGTACTTC,CASSFDISPYF
TRBJ2-2,-,TRBV20-1,-,TGCAGTGCTAGAATGGGGGCCCAGAACACCGGGGAGCTGTTTTTT,CSARMGAQNTGELFF
TRBJ1-1,-,TRBV6-1,-,TGTGCCAGCAGTGAATATGGTGTCAGGGCGAACACTGAAGCTTTCTTT,CASSEYGVRANTEAFF
TRBJ2-1,few,TRBV7-9,-,TGTGCCAGCAGGGAGGGGGTTATGAATGAGCAGTTCTTC,CASREGVMNEQFF
TRBJ1-1,many,TRBV5-1,-,TGCGCCAGCAGCTTGGTACTGGGACGGACCAACACTGAAGCTTTCTTT,CASSLVLGRTNTEAFF
TRBJ2-1,few,TRBV11-3,-,TGTGCCAGCAGCTTAGGGACTAAGGAGTACAATGAGCAGTTCTTC,CASSLGTKEYNEQFF
TRBJ2-2,-,TRBV6-1,-,TGTGCCAGCACCCCGATAGGGGTCGAGGAGCTGTTTTTT,CASTPIGVEELFF
TRBJ2-3,few,TRBV5-1,TRBD2,TGCGCCAGCAGCTTGGCCCTAGCGGGGGCCCATTCTAGCACAGATACGCAGTATTTT,CASSLALAGAHSSTDTQYF
TRBJ2-1,few,TRBV2,-,TGTGCCAGCAGTGAATCCGACAGCAGCTCCTACAATGAGCAGTTCTTC,CASSESDSSSYNEQFF
TRBJ2-1,-,TRBV7-3,-,TGTGCCAGCAGCTTAACGCCGGACTCCTACAATGAGCAGTTCTTC,CASSLTPDSYNEQFF
TRBJ1-5,-,TRBV7-2,-,TGTGCCAGCAGCCCGGCGGTTTACGGGGCCCAGCATTTT,CASSPAVYGAQHF
TRBJ2-1,few,TRBV4-1,TRBD2,TGCGCCAGCAGCCAGGAGCTAGCGGGGGGGCTTTACAATGAGCAGTTCTTC,CASSQELAGGLYNEQFF
TRBJ1-1,-,TRBV20-1,TRBD1,TGCAGTCCAGGGACAGGGGCGAGCACTGAAGCTTTCTTT,CSPGTGASTEAFF
TRBJ1-1,many,TRBV10-3,-,TGTGCCATCAGTCCACAACAGAACACTGAAGCTTTCTTT,CAISPQQNTEAFF
TRBJ2-1,-,TRBV11-3,TRBD1,TGTGCCAGCAGCTTAGATCAACAGGGGGCAAGTGAGCAGTTCTTC,CASSLDQQGASEQFF
TRBJ2-2,many,TRBV27,TRBD1,TGTGCCAGCAGTCCGCGACAGGGGTTCTACACCGGGGAGCTGTTTTTT,CASSPRQGFYTGELFF
TRBJ1-1,-,TRBV6-5,TRBD1,TGTGCCAGCAGAAGCGGGACAGGTCTGTCTTTCTTT,CASRSGTGLSFF
TRBJ1-1,-,TRBV5-1,TRBD1,TGCGCCAGCAGCTTGGCGGGCAGGGGGCAATCTGAAGCTTTCTTT,CASSLAGRGQSEAFF
TRBJ2-1,-,TRBV29-1,TRBD2,TGCAGCGTATCGCGGGAGAAATACAATGAGCAGTTCTTC,CSVSREKYNEQFF
TRBJ2-5,-,TRBV20-1,-,TGCAGTGCTAGAGATTCGAGGGGGGGCTCGGAGACCCAGTACTTC,CSARDSRGGSETQYF
TRBJ2-1,-,TRBV12-3/TRBV12-4,TRBD2,TGTGCCAGCAGTCCAGGTGCCGGGACTAGCGAGTTCAATGAGCAGTTCTTC,CASSPGAGTSEFNEQFF
TRBJ1-2,-,TRBV7-9,-,TGTGCCAGCAGCTTAGAGCCCCAAAACTATGGCTACACCTTC,CASSLEPQNYGYTF
TRBJ2-3,-,TRBV9,-,TGTGCCAGCAGCGTAGGGGGGTATACGCAGTATTTT,CASSVGGYTQYF
TRBJ2-1,-,TRBV5-4,-,TGTGCCAGCACCTACTCGGACAGCTCCTACAATGAGCAGTTCTTC,CASTYSDSSYNEQFF
TRBJ1-3,many,TRBV5-1,-,TGCGCCAGCAGCTGGACGGGCGGCTCTGGAAACACCATATATTTT,CASSWTGGSGNTIYF
TRBJ2-7,once,TRBV20-1,-,TGCAGTGCCCTGAGCTCCTACGAGCAGTACTTC,CSALSSYEQYF
TRBJ2-7,few,TRBV30,TRBD1,TGTGCCGGAGAGACAGGGATCTCCTACGAGCAGTACTTC,CAGETGISYEQYF
TRBJ1-5,-,TRBV24-1,-,TGTGCCACCAGTGATTATAGGGCTGATCAGCCCCAGCATTTT,CATSDYRADQPQHF
TRBJ2-7,-,TRBV12-3/TRBV12-4,-,TGTGCCAGCAGTTTTTATCACAGGCTCGGTGGGTACGAGCAGTACTTC,CASSFYHRLGGYEQYF
TRBJ2-4,many,TRBV7-9,-,TGTGCCAGCAGCTTAGTTGACCTAGCGACTATGGGGTACTTC,CASSLVDLATMGYF
TRBJ2-7,few,TRBV6-5,TRBD2,TGTGCCAGCAGTTACTCGAGCCTAGCGGGGTACTACGAGCAGTACTTC,CASSYSSLAGYYEQYF
TRBJ1-1,-,TRBV20-1,-,TGCAGTGCCCGGGGGAGCGCGGATGCTTTCTTT,CSARGSADAFF
TRBJ1-5,few,TRBV20-1,-,TGCAGTGCTAGCCTTCAGGGTCGGGGCAATCAGCCCCAGCATTTT,CSASLQGRGNQPQHF
TRBJ2-1,few,TRBV24-1,TRBD1,TGTGCCACCAGTGCTCAGGACAGGCCGGTCTACAATGAGCAGTTCTTC,CATSAQDRPVYNEQFF
TRBJ1-2,-,TRBV5-1,-,TGCGCCAGCAGCCCGGAGGCAGGGAACCTACCTAACTATGGCTACACCTTC,CASSPEAGNLPNYGYTF
TRBJ2-2,-,TRBV2,-,TGTGCCAGCAGTGAAGTGGCATTTACCGGGGAGCTGTTTTTT,CASSEVAFTGELFF
TRBJ1-2,few,TRBV24-1,-,TGTGCCACCAGTGCGCCAGGACACTATGGCTACACCTTC,CATSAPGHYGYTF
TRBJ2-3,-,TRBV24-1,-,TGTGCCACCAGTGACGGGAAAACAGATACGCAGTATTTT,CATSDGKTDTQYF
TRBJ1-2,-,TRBV5-1,-,TGCGCCAGCAGCTTTCCGGAAGGCAGGGGCCAAAACTATGGCTACACCTTC,CASSFPEGRGQNYGYTF
TRBJ2-1,few,TRBV6-2/TRBV6-3,-,TGTGCCAGCAGTCCACATCCAAATGAGCAGTTCTTC,CASSPHPNEQFF
TRBJ2-2,-,TRBV7-2,TRBD2,TGTGCCAGCAGCTCCGGGGGCGGGAGGGCCACCGGGGAGCTGTTTTTT,CASSSGGGRATGELFF
TRBJ2-2,-,TRBV25-1,-,TGTGCCAGCAGTGATAGATCTGTGAACACCGGGGAGCTGTTTTTT,CASSDRSVNTGELFF
TRBJ2-1,many,TRBV12-3/TRBV12-4,TRBD2,TGTGCCAGCAGTTTTCGGACTAGCGGGATGAATGAGCAGTTCTTC,CASSFRTSGMNEQFF
TRBJ1-1,many,TRBV20-1,-,TGCAGTGCTAGCATCGGGTCCGAAGCTTTCTTT,CSASIGSEAFF
TRBJ2-6,few,TRBV5-5,-,TGTGCCAGCAGCTTCGGCATGGCGGCTGGGGCCAACGTCCTGACTTTC,CASSFGMAAGANVLTF